Described below is a single T cell receptor beta chain sequence and its context. This CDR3 comprises 15 residues. Germline lookup yields CDR1 SEHNR and CDR2 FQNEAQ (reference sequence). V was cut by 4 bases and J by 6 bases, with 16 bases left in between. The data originate from a study of spatial heterogeneity in lung cancer. Study at large: Beta-chain sequences consistently outnumbered alpha-chain sequences in detection.

Time point reported: sample taken at primary tumor resection. Samples came from 60 to 75 TRACERx patients with untreated early-stage lung cancer. Unsorted whole RNA from tumor, nontumor lung or frozen PBMC underwent sequencing. On each TCR cDNA molecule, a unique molecular identifier was present. One entry per CDR3 protein results from TCRdb running MiXCR on the 5' RACE reads. In the table there are 5,800 or so distinct CDR3 sequences, around 19% of which are singletons. The clonotype comes from a male donor with early-stage non-small cell lung cancer. The gene calls are TRBV7-9 and TRBJ2-1; TRBD2 is a possible D gene (5 bases). Sequenced here: normal lung tissue next to the tumor, sampled at surgery. CDR3 in amino acids: CASSSRTLGSNEQFF. Written as DNA, the CDR3 is TGTGCCAGCAGCTCCCGGACCCTAGGGAGCAATGAGCAGTTCTTC. The whole variable domain, remainder taken from reference TRBV7-9 and TRBJ2-1, is DTGVSQNPRHKITKRGQNVTFRCDPISEHNRLYWYRQTLGQGPEFLTYFQNEAQLEKSRLLSDRFSAERPKGSFSTLEIQRTEQGDSAMYLCASSSRTLGSNEQFFGPGTRLTVL.